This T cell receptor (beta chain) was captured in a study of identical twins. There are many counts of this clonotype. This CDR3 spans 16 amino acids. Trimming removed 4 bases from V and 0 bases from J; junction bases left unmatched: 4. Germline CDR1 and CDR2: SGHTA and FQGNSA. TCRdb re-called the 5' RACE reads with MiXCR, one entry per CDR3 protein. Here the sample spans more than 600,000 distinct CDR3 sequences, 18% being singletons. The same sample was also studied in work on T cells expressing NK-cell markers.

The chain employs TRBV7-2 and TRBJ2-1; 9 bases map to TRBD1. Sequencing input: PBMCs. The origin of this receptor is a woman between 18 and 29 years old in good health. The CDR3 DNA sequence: TGTGCCAGCAGCTCACGGGGACAGGGCTCCTACAATGAGCAGTTCTTC. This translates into CASSSRGQGSYNEQFF.